A single T cell receptor beta chain is shown here with its context. The antigen remains undetermined. The sample originates from a study of cytomegalovirus exposure and HLA in healthy donors. Overall study findings and caveats: Approximately 160 TCR beta chains were listed as cytomegalovirus-associated. Equally common other TCR beta chains were less clonally expanded than HLA-associated ones, a later analysis found.

Amplification used 60 Vbeta primers and 13 Jbeta primers. Data came from immunoSEQ multiplex PCR; TCRdb stores just in-frame clones and leaves some out. The sample holds about 200,000 clones; approximately 78% are singletons and the top ten take 5.5% to 7%. Sequenced: PBMCs. The receptor comes from a woman aged 45-59 years in good health and CMV-seropositive.

The CDR3 DNA follows: TGTGCCAGCAGCTCCTCCGGGGGGACCCAGTACTTC. Translated: CASSSSGGTQYF. The genes are TRBV7-2 and TRBJ2-5; a possible D gene is TRBD2 (6 bases). The CDR3 sequence is 12 residues long. V was shortened by 4 bases and J by 7 bases, with 10 bases between the two germline ends. The germline gives CDR1 SGHTA, CDR2 FQGNSA.